Listed here are 9 T cell receptor beta chains from one sample, sequenced in a study of beta chain features in type 1 diabetes. Whole-study findings and limits: For Type 1 diabetes patients, all four CD4+ subsets carried TCRB CDR3s that were moderately but significantly shorter.

As every portion of the isolated RNA was reverse transcribed, the sequencing read expressed TCRB transcripts. Only in-frame clones appear in the TCRdb table, and some are missing; sequencing was by immunoSEQ multiplex PCR. Among fewer than 350,000 clones listed, over 12% were seen once. These receptors have no known antigen. Sequenced material: naive CD4+ T cells from blood. These receptors all stem from a man younger than 30 with type 1 diabetes.

The chain joins TRBV30 to TRBJ1-2; 9 bases agree with TRBD1. The CDR3 has 12 amino acids. CDR1 is GTSNPN and CDR2 is SVGIG in the germline V gene (reference sequence). The V gene end was trimmed by 5 bases and the J gene end by 7 bases; junction bases not matched to a gene: 5. CDR3 residues: CAWDTGGAGYTF. CDR3 nucleotide sequence: TGTGCCTGGGATACAGGGGGCGCTGGCTACACCTTC.

This clone was counted between two and nine times. The V and J genes are TRBV6-5 and TRBJ2-3; 7 bases map to TRBD2. The trim removed 4 bases at V and 5 bases at J, leaving 9 bases unmatched. This CDR3 is 15 amino acids long. Germline V gives CDR1 MNHEY, CDR2 SVGAGI. The CDR3 spells CASSLGRAVGDTQYF. The CDR3 DNA follows: TGTGCCAGCAGTTTAGGGAGGGCGGTTGGAGATACGCAGTATTTT.

This clone was counted a few times. The rearrangement links TRBV9 to TRBJ2-3, with D perhaps TRBD2 (5 bases). The CDR3 contains 14 residues. With 1 base removed from V and 5 bases from J, the gap between germline ends came to 11 bases. Germline V gives CDR1 SGDLS, CDR2 YYNGEE. The CDR3 DNA reads as TGTGCCAGCAGCGTATATGGGAGAGGAGATACGCAGTATTTT. Translation gives CASSVYGRGDTQYF. The full variable domain, rest sourced from reference TRBV9 and TRBJ2-3, is DSGVTQTPKHLITATGQRVTLRCSPRSGDLSVYWYQQSLDQGLQFLIQYYNGEERAKGNILERFSAQQFPDLHSELNLSSLELGDSALYFCASSVYGRGDTQYFGPGTRLTVL.

The J gene is TRBJ2-3, the V gene TRBV6-5; maybe TRBD1 (7 bases). V shed 2 bases and J shed 1 base, with 13 bases lying between them. The CDR3 sequence is 16 residues long. Germline V gene data show CDR1 as MNHEY and CDR2 as SVGAGI. The CDR3 DNA sequence: TGTGCCAGCAGTTACAGCAGGGGGGATGGCACAGATACGCAGTATTTT. Amino acid sequence: CASSYSRGDGTDTQYF.

The chain employs TRBV30 and TRBJ2-2; the match to TRBD2 covers 8 bases. Germline lookup yields CDR1 GTSNPN and CDR2 SVGIG (reference sequence). The CDR3 covers 13 residues. V shed 2 bases, J shed 6 bases, and the junction held 2 bases outside the gene matches. The CDR3: CAWSRGGPGELFF. For the CDR3, the DNA is TGTGCCTGGAGTCGGGGGGGACCCGGGGAGCTGTTTTTT.

The table lists this clone with a few counts. The chain uses TRBV7-2 and TRBJ2-3; 7 bases fit TRBD1. J lost 0 bases, V lost 5 bases, and 5 bases had no gene match. The CDR3 covers 15 residues. The V gene's germline CDR1 is SGHTA and CDR2 FQGNSA. Here the CDR3 reads CASSQDRVSTDTQYF. The CDR3 DNA sequence: TGTGCCAGCAGCCAAGACAGGGTGAGCACAGATACGCAGTATTTT. The complete variable domain, with remaining parts taken from reference TRBV7-2 and TRBJ2-3, reads GAGVSQSPSNKVTEKGKDVELRCDPISGHTALYWYRQSLGQGLEFLIYFQGNSAPDKSGLPSDRFSAERTGGSVSTLTIQRTQQEDSAVYLCASSQDRVSTDTQYFGPGTRLTVL.

This clone was seen only a few times. The V gene is TRBV5-4, the J gene TRBJ2-3; D not certain. This CDR3 is 16 amino acids long. Looked up from germline, CDR1 is SGHNT and CDR2 is YYREEE (reference sequence). V lost 0 bases to trimming and J lost 0 bases, with 11 bases between them. The DNA for the CDR3 is TGTGCCAGCAGCTTGGAGGTCGGGTCTAGCACAGATACGCAGTATTTT. Protein product: CASSLEVGSSTDTQYF.

This clone was observed a handful of times. The DNA of the CDR3 is TGTGCCAGCAGCCAAGAGGCTCGAGAGACCCAGTACTTC. This encodes CASSQEARETQYF. The chain recombines TRBV14 with TRBJ2-5; D gene ambiguous. V dropped 0 bases and J dropped 4 bases, with 6 bases sitting between them. Germline CDR1 reads SGHDN; CDR2 reads FVKESK. This CDR3 comprises 13 residues.

The V and J genes are TRBV7-9 and TRBJ2-5, with a tentative D call TRBD1 (7 bases). CDR3 length: 12 amino acids. Germline V gives CDR1 SEHNR, CDR2 FQNEAQ (reference sequence). The V end was cut by 6 bases, the J end by 5 bases, with 10 bases between. The CDR3 sequence is CASSSGGETQYF. Here the CDR3 DNA reads TGTGCCAGCAGTTCAGGGGGGGAGACCCAGTACTTC. Full variable domain (outside the CDR3, taken from reference TRBV7-9 and TRBJ2-5): DTGVSQNPRHKITKRGQNVTFRCDPISEHNRLYWYRQTLGQGPEFLTYFQNEAQLEKSRLLSDRFSAERPKGSFSTLEIQRTEQGDSAMYLCASSSGGETQYFGPGTRLLVL.